This is a list of T cell receptor beta chains from one sample in a study of blood T cell repertoires in COVID-19. Some clones are missing from TCRdb's copy, which holds only in-frame ones; the method was immunoSEQ multiplex PCR. Here the sample spans 200,000 to 250,000 clones, under 90% being singletons. Sequenced material: peripheral blood. All receptors come from a man aged 55 to 69 who had recovered from COVID-19. Each CDR3 is given with its conserved first and last residue. A D gene is named only where the DNA matches it firmly. Clone size appears in some rows only: once, few, many, or a class for an expanded clone.

clone_size: NA
j_call: TRBJ1-1
d_call: NA
v_call: TRBV9
cdr3_aa: CASSVGLGLISEAFF
cdr3_nt: TGTGCCAGCAGCGTAGGTCTCGGGTTGATCTCTGAAGCTTTCTTT

clone_size: once
j_call: TRBJ2-3
d_call: TRBD2
v_call: TRBV27
cdr3_aa: CASSSQMTSGGARDTQYF
cdr3_nt: TGTGCCAGCAGTTCCCAAATGACTAGCGGGGGGGCCAGGGATACGCAGTATTTT

clone_size: NA
j_call: TRBJ2-1
d_call: TRBD2
v_call: TRBV5-5
cdr3_aa: CASSLGISGIGDEQFF
cdr3_nt: TGTGCCAGCAGCTTGGGTATTAGCGGGATCGGCGATGAGCAGTTCTTC

clone_size: NA
j_call: TRBJ2-7
d_call: TRBD1
v_call: TRBV7-8
cdr3_aa: CASSRGGTGTYEQYF
cdr3_nt: TGTGCCAGCAGCCGAGGCGGGACAGGGACCTACGAGCAGTACTTC

clone_size: NA
j_call: TRBJ1-6
d_call: NA
v_call: TRBV4-1
cdr3_aa: CASSQGTGINSPLHF
cdr3_nt: TGCGCCAGCAGCCAAGGTACCGGGATTAATTCACCCCTCCACTTT

clone_size: NA
j_call: TRBJ2-5
d_call: NA
v_call: TRBV5-6
cdr3_aa: CASRRAGEETQYF
cdr3_nt: TGTGCCAGCCGCCGAGCAGGGGAAGAGACCCAGTACTTC

clone_size: NA
j_call: TRBJ2-2
d_call: TRBD1
v_call: TRBV6-6
cdr3_aa: CASIPTGGTGELFF
cdr3_nt: TGTGCCAGCATTCCGACAGGGGGCACCGGGGAGCTGTTTTTT

clone_size: NA
j_call: TRBJ1-4
d_call: NA
v_call: TRBV4-2
cdr3_aa: CASSPRSQGSNEKLFF
cdr3_nt: TGTGCCAGCAGCCCCCGCTCACAGGGATCTAATGAAAAACTGTTTTTT

clone_size: few
j_call: TRBJ1-6
d_call: NA
v_call: TRBV3-1/TRBV3-2
cdr3_aa: CASSQEGVYNSPLHF
cdr3_nt: TGTGCCAGCAGCCAAGAGGGAGTATATAATTCACCCCTCCACTTT

clone_size: NA
j_call: TRBJ2-3
d_call: NA
v_call: TRBV11-3
cdr3_aa: CASSLRGGTDTQYF
cdr3_nt: TGTGCCAGCAGCTTAAGGGGCGGGACGGATACGCAGTATTTT

clone_size: NA
j_call: TRBJ1-2
d_call: TRBD1
v_call: TRBV6-5
cdr3_aa: CASSWDRRQGYGYTF
cdr3_nt: TGTGCCAGCAGTTGGGACAGGCGCCAAGGGTATGGCTACACCTTC

clone_size: NA
j_call: TRBJ2-1
d_call: NA
v_call: TRBV6-5
cdr3_aa: CASSPHRSSYNEQFF
cdr3_nt: TGTGCCAGCAGTCCTCACAGGAGCTCCTACAATGAGCAGTTCTTC

clone_size: NA
j_call: TRBJ1-1
d_call: NA
v_call: TRBV3-1/TRBV3-2
cdr3_aa: CASSLNTEAFF
cdr3_nt: TGTGCCAGCAGTCTAAACACTGAAGCTTTCTTT

clone_size: NA
j_call: TRBJ1-3
d_call: NA
v_call: TRBV28
cdr3_aa: CASTSPGSTGNTIYF
cdr3_nt: TGTGCCAGCACCTCCCCAGGGTCCACTGGAAACACCATATATTTT

clone_size: NA
j_call: TRBJ1-4
d_call: NA
v_call: TRBV7-2
cdr3_aa: CASSLRRADPTNEKLFF
cdr3_nt: TGTGCCAGCAGCTTACGGCGAGCGGATCCCACTAATGAAAAACTGTTTTTT

clone_size: once
j_call: TRBJ2-3
d_call: NA
v_call: TRBV7-2
cdr3_aa: CASSGEASPAVTQYF
cdr3_nt: TGTGCCAGCAGTGGAGAAGCGTCCCCCGCCGTAACGCAGTATTTT

clone_size: NA
j_call: TRBJ2-3
d_call: TRBD1
v_call: TRBV10-3
cdr3_aa: CAIRTNQGESRDTQYF
cdr3_nt: TGTGCCATCAGAACAAATCAGGGGGAGAGTCGAGATACGCAGTATTTT

clone_size: NA
j_call: TRBJ2-5
d_call: NA
v_call: TRBV12-3/TRBV12-4
cdr3_aa: CASSSRGETQYF
cdr3_nt: TGTGCCAGCAGTTCCCGGGGGGAGACCCAGTACTTC

clone_size: NA
j_call: TRBJ1-4
d_call: NA
v_call: TRBV7-9
cdr3_aa: CASSRGQYSEKLFF
cdr3_nt: TGTGCCAGCAGCCGTGGACAGTATTCCGAAAAACTGTTTTTT

clone_size: NA
j_call: TRBJ2-1
d_call: NA
v_call: TRBV19
cdr3_aa: CASSIDPSYNEQFF
cdr3_nt: TGTGCCAGTAGTATAGATCCATCCTACAATGAGCAGTTCTTC

clone_size: once
j_call: TRBJ1-1
d_call: NA
v_call: TRBV28
cdr3_aa: CASSLNTVNTEAFF
cdr3_nt: TGTGCCAGCAGTTTAAACACCGTGAACACTGAAGCTTTCTTT

clone_size: NA
j_call: TRBJ1-1
d_call: TRBD1
v_call: TRBV2
cdr3_aa: CASSSGTGGTEAFF
cdr3_nt: TGTGCCAGCAGTTCCGGGACAGGGGGCACTGAAGCTTTCTTT

clone_size: NA
j_call: TRBJ2-1
d_call: NA
v_call: TRBV30
cdr3_aa: CAWSIGGMSSYNEQFF
cdr3_nt: TGTGCCTGGAGTATCGGCGGGATGAGCTCCTACAATGAGCAGTTCTTC

clone_size: NA
j_call: TRBJ1-5
d_call: NA
v_call: TRBV5-1
cdr3_aa: CASSLERRQRNNQPQHF
cdr3_nt: TGCGCCAGCAGCTTGGAACGTAGGCAGAGGAACAATCAGCCCCAGCATTTT

clone_size: NA
j_call: TRBJ2-7
d_call: TRBD1
v_call: TRBV27
cdr3_aa: CASSYWDRIYEQYF
cdr3_nt: TGTGCCAGCAGTTATTGGGACAGAATCTACGAGCAGTACTTC

clone_size: many
j_call: TRBJ2-7
d_call: TRBD1
v_call: TRBV6-5
cdr3_aa: CASSYSPDRANEQYF
cdr3_nt: TGTGCCAGCAGTTACTCCCCGGACAGGGCCAACGAGCAGTACTTC

clone_size: NA
j_call: TRBJ2-5
d_call: NA
v_call: TRBV4-2
cdr3_aa: CASSQSSEETQYF
cdr3_nt: TGTGCCAGCAGCCAATCTAGCGAAGAGACCCAGTACTTC

clone_size: NA
j_call: TRBJ1-2
d_call: TRBD1
v_call: TRBV5-5
cdr3_aa: CASSLVLWTGAASSYGYTF
cdr3_nt: TGTGCCAGCAGCTTGGTTCTGTGGACAGGGGCCGCAAGCTCCTATGGCTACACCTTC

clone_size: NA
j_call: TRBJ2-2
d_call: NA
v_call: TRBV7-6
cdr3_aa: CASSLTGANTGELFF
cdr3_nt: TGTGCCAGCAGCTTAACGGGGGCGAACACCGGGGAGCTGTTTTTT

clone_size: few
j_call: TRBJ2-7
d_call: TRBD2
v_call: TRBV6-5
cdr3_aa: CASSYATSGRSYEQYF
cdr3_nt: TGTGCCAGCAGTTACGCGACTAGCGGGCGTTCCTACGAGCAGTACTTC

clone_size: NA
j_call: TRBJ1-2
d_call: NA
v_call: TRBV10-2
cdr3_aa: CASWREEQGGYTF
cdr3_nt: TGCGCCAGCTGGAGGGAGGAGCAGGGAGGCTACACCTTC

clone_size: NA
j_call: TRBJ2-1
d_call: TRBD2
v_call: TRBV7-2
cdr3_aa: CASSLLAGASYNEQFF
cdr3_nt: TGTGCCAGCAGCTTACTAGCGGGAGCGTCCTACAATGAGCAGTTCTTC

clone_size: NA
j_call: TRBJ2-5
d_call: NA
v_call: TRBV28
cdr3_aa: CASKGWQAETQYF
cdr3_nt: TGTGCCAGCAAGGGGTGGCAGGCGGAGACCCAGTACTTC

clone_size: once
j_call: TRBJ1-4
d_call: TRBD1
v_call: TRBV5-5
cdr3_aa: CASSQGQVNEKLFF
cdr3_nt: TGTGCCAGCAGCCAGGGACAGGTGAATGAAAAACTGTTTTTT

clone_size: NA
j_call: TRBJ2-1
d_call: TRBD2
v_call: TRBV11-2
cdr3_aa: CASSPWTSGGSYNEQFF
cdr3_nt: TGTGCCAGCAGCCCCTGGACTAGCGGGGGGTCCTACAATGAGCAGTTCTTC

clone_size: NA
j_call: TRBJ2-1
d_call: TRBD2
v_call: TRBV3-1/TRBV3-2
cdr3_aa: CASSQVKLAGAYNEQFF
cdr3_nt: TGTGCCAGCAGCCAAGTAAAGCTAGCGGGAGCTTACAATGAGCAGTTCTTC

clone_size: once
j_call: TRBJ1-5
d_call: TRBD1
v_call: TRBV7-6
cdr3_aa: CASSRQGSNQPQHF
cdr3_nt: TGTGCCAGCAGCCGACAGGGGAGCAATCAGCCCCAGCATTTT